The source of this TCR beta chain is a study of cytomegalovirus exposure and HLA in healthy donors. Note on this clone: No antigen is known for it.

Primers: 60 Vbeta forward and 13 Jbeta reverse. Here immunoSEQ multiplex PCR was the method, and the copy in TCRdb shows in-frame clones only, minus some. The data contain around 50,000 clones, around 74% of them seen just once; the ten biggest clones take up about 6%. General study results and limits: Earlier findings revealed that most TCR beta V segments proved productive either about 87% or about 30% of the time. Sequencing likely generated an artifact that appeared as a cluster of highly shared sequence variants.

Germline CDR1 MNHEY, CDR2 SMNVEV (reference sequence). V was clipped by 5 bases and J by 7 bases, with 21 bases between them. CDR3 length equals 15 residues. V is TRBV27 and J is TRBJ2-7; D possibly corresponds to TRBD1 (5 bases). Material: PBMCs. The sequence came from a young man in good health and CMV-seronegative. The CDR3 here is CASSPDTPGSREQYF. For the CDR3, the DNA is TGTGCCAGCAGTCCGGACACCCCGGGTAGTAGGGAGCAGTACTTC.